This entry lists 24 T cell receptor beta chains sequenced from one sample in a study of OX40 agonist ivuxolimab in advanced cancers. Repertoires were generated with immunoSEQ multiplex PCR, while TCRdb's copy carries only in-frame clones and drops some. The table records some 77,000 clones, 90% of them present only once. Sequencing was performed on CD4+ or CD8+ T cells sorted from blood, taken in a trial of the OX40 agonist ivuxolimab. Receptors originate from an adult with an advanced solid tumor such as melanoma, head and neck, liver or kidney cancer.

This chain joins TRBV5-4 and TRBJ2-5; 10 nucleotides agree with TRBD2. The CDR3 consists of 15 residues. The V gene's germline CDR1 is SGHNT and CDR2 YYREEE (reference sequence). Trimming removed 5 bases from V and 3 bases from J; junction bases left unmatched: 7. The CDR3 is CASSFGTSVEETQYF. The DNA for the CDR3 is TGTGCCAGCAGTTTCGGGACTAGCGTTGAAGAGACCCAGTACTTC.

This clone has just one count. The rearrangement uses TRBV11-3 and TRBJ2-3; D is undetermined. This CDR3 has 14 residues. Germline CDR1 SGHNT, CDR2 YENEEA. The V gene lost 1 base and the J gene lost 2 bases, with 7 bases spanning the gap. DNA for the CDR3: TGTGCCAGCAGCTTAGGTCCCAACACAGATACGCAGTATTTT. This encodes CASSLGPNTDTQYF.

The V gene is TRBV7-2, the J gene TRBJ2-7; TRBD1 is a possible D gene (5 bases). Germline V gene lookup returns CDR1 SGHTA and CDR2 FQGNSA. Trimming removed 3 bases from V and 4 bases from J, with 10 bases in between. The CDR3 has 13 amino acids. CDR3 protein: CASSFTGRYEQYF. The CDR3, as DNA: TGTGCCAGCAGCTTTACAGGTAGATACGAGCAGTACTTC.

This chain connects TRBV29-1 to TRBJ2-2, with 10 bases fitting TRBD1. Germline lookup yields CDR1 SQVTM and CDR2 ANQGSEA. V was clipped by 5 bases and J by 3 bases; unmatched bases: 3. The CDR3 sequence is 14 residues long. CDR3 sequence reads: CSVSGTGDTGELFF. CDR3 sequence (DNA): TGCAGCGTTTCCGGGACAGGGGACACCGGGGAGCTGTTTTTT.

V and J are TRBV19 and TRBJ2-2; D perhaps matches TRBD1 (5 bases). This CDR3 spans 16 amino acids. Trimming took off 0 bases at V and 4 bases at J, with 12 bases between the two ends. The V gene's germline CDR1 is LNHDA and CDR2 SQIVND (reference sequence). CDR3 amino acids: CASSIEPGWVTGELFF. DNA of the CDR3: TGTGCCAGTAGTATAGAGCCAGGGTGGGTCACCGGGGAGCTGTTTTTT.

The gene calls are TRBV11-3 and TRBJ1-3, with no clear D. V lost 5 bases and J 3 bases, leaving 8 bases between the germline ends. Germline V gene sequence: CDR1 SGHNT, CDR2 YENEEA. The CDR3 runs to 13 residues. The CDR3 spells CASSAGVGNTIYF. CDR3 bases: TGTGCCAGCAGCGCCGGGGTTGGAAACACCATATATTTT.

The chain couples TRBV2 to TRBJ1-2, with TRBD1 identical over 9 bases. V gave up 5 bases and J gave up 4 bases; unmatched junction bases: 5. From germline, CDR1 is SNHLY and CDR2 FYNNEI. The CDR3 extends over 14 amino acids. The CDR3 reads CASSRDRGIYGYTF. DNA for the CDR3: TGTGCCAGCAGTCGAGACAGGGGGATCTATGGCTACACCTTC.

The V gene is TRBV7-8, the J gene TRBJ2-1; 8 nucleotides agree with TRBD1. Trimming removed 5 bases from V and 3 bases from J; junction bases left unmatched: 6. CDR3 length: 15 residues. CDR1 and CDR2 from the germline V gene are SGHVS and FQNEAQ. The CDR3 DNA follows: TGTGCCAGCAGCCCCGGACAGGGAAACTACAATGAGCAGTTCTTC. It yields the protein CASSPGQGNYNEQFF.

V gene TRBV10-3 combines with J gene TRBJ1-3; D gene ambiguous. Germline values: CDR1 ENHRY, CDR2 SYGVKD. This CDR3 spans 15 amino acids. Trimming left V 6 bases short and J 0 bases short, with 12 bases between. The chain's CDR3 is CAISPTASSGNTIYF. The CDR3 DNA sequence: TGTGCCATCAGCCCCACAGCCTCCTCTGGAAACACCATATATTTT.

The rearrangement uses TRBV10-3 and TRBJ2-3; no clear D gene. Trimming stripped 6 bases from V and 2 bases from J, with 6 bases between. Germline lookup yields CDR1 ENHRY and CDR2 SYGVKD. This CDR3 has 12 residues. As DNA, the CDR3 is TGTGCCATCAGCCCGTCCACAGATACGCAGTATTTT. Its protein product is CAISPSTDTQYF.

This rearrangement joins TRBV7-9 to TRBJ2-7, with 8 bases matching TRBD1. Germline values: CDR1 SEHNR, CDR2 FQNEAQ (reference sequence). The CDR3 sequence is 17 residues long. The J segment lost 5 bases and the V segment lost 2 bases, leaving 14 bases of the junction unmatched. CDR3: CASSLRNRQGLGNEQYF. In DNA, the CDR3 is TGTGCCAGCAGCTTACGGAATCGACAGGGGTTAGGGAACGAGCAGTACTTC.

The V call is TRBV6-1, the J call TRBJ2-7; 11 bases are a match to TRBD2. The V segment lost 7 bases and the J segment 5 bases; nucleotides outside the gene matches: 4. Germline V gene lookup returns CDR1 MNHNS and CDR2 SASEGT. This CDR3 is built from 13 residues. The CDR3 spells CASTGGLADEQYF. As DNA, the CDR3 is TGTGCCAGCACCGGGGGACTAGCGGACGAGCAGTACTTC.

This clone has just a few counts. V and J are TRBV19 and TRBJ2-3; D perhaps matches TRBD1 (6 bases). The germline V gene encodes CDR1 LNHDA and CDR2 SQIVND (reference sequence). V lost 5 bases and J lost 0, with 12 bases in between. The CDR3 runs 15 residues. The CDR3 loop reads CASSDWTVSTDTQYF. CDR3 bases: TGTGCCAGTAGTGACTGGACAGTGAGCACAGATACGCAGTATTTT.

CDR3 region: CASSFGPRAYEQYF. As DNA, the CDR3 is TGTGCCAGCAGCTTTGGGCCTCGGGCCTACGAGCAGTACTTC. J is TRBJ2-7 and V is TRBV5-4; no reliable D call. The CDR3 runs 14 residues. Between the trimmed V and J ends, which lost 2 bases and 2 bases, there was a span of 11 bases. The germline gives CDR1 SGHNT, CDR2 YYREEE (reference sequence). Using reference TRBV5-4 and TRBJ2-7 for the parts outside the CDR3, the full variable domain is ETGVTQSPTHLIKTRGQQVTLRCSSQSGHNTVSWYQQALGQGPQFIFQYYREEENGRGNFPPRFSGLQFPNYSSELNVNALELDDSALYLCASSFGPRAYEQYFGPGTRLTVT.

The V call is TRBV5-3, the J call TRBJ2-1; 7 nucleotides line up with TRBD2. TRBV5-3 is designated an ORF whose function remains uncertain. V shed 0 bases and J 2 bases; nucleotides not matched to a gene: 5. This CDR3 has 16 residues. CDR3: CARSLVASGTYNEQFF. The CDR3 region has the DNA TGTGCCAGAAGCTTGGTTGCTAGCGGAACCTACAATGAGCAGTTCTTC.

V usage is TRBV7-2 and J usage is TRBJ2-2; D is unclear. Looked up from germline, CDR1 is SGHTA and CDR2 is FQGNSA. The CDR3 loop spans 13 amino acids. Between the trimmed V and J ends, which lost 4 bases and 7 bases, there was a span of 10 bases. The CDR3 sequence is CASSSHDFGELFF. The CDR3, as DNA: TGTGCCAGCAGCTCCCACGACTTCGGGGAGCTGTTTTTT. Variable domain in full (rest from reference TRBV7-2 and TRBJ2-2): GAGVSQSPSNKVTEKGKDVELRCDPISGHTALYWYRQSLGQGLEFLIYFQGNSAPDKSGLPSDRFSAERTGGSVSTLTIQRTQQEDSAVYLCASSSHDFGELFFGEGSRLTVL.

The genes are TRBV5-1 and TRBJ2-5, with D uncertain. Germline values: CDR1 SGHRS, CDR2 YFSETQ. V was trimmed by 0 bases and J by 2 bases, leaving 8 bases between them. The CDR3 is 14 amino acids. The CDR3 DNA sequence: TGCGCCAGCAGCTTGGTAGTGGGGCAAGAGACCCAGTACTTC. Translating gives CASSLVVGQETQYF.

This sequence joins TRBV5-6 and TRBJ2-2, with D perhaps matching TRBD1 or TRBD2 (5 bases each). Germline assignment: CDR1 SGHDT and CDR2 YYEEEE. This CDR3 contains 16 residues. The V end lost 4 bases, the J end lost 6 bases, and 19 bases lay between the germline ends. CDR3 bases: TGTGCCAGCAGCAAGAGTTGGGACCCTGCTGCCGGGGAGCTGTTTTTT. As protein: CASSKSWDPAAGELFF.

The chain employs TRBV25-1 and TRBJ2-7; D is perhaps TRBD1 (6 bases). V was pared by 6 bases and J by 5 bases, with 20 bases between. The CDR3 runs to 15 residues. Germline V gene data show CDR1 as MGHDK and CDR2 as SYGVNS. CDR3 bases: TGTGCCAGCAGCACAGATTGGACAGCAGTCCACGAGCAGTACTTC. Translated: CASSTDWTAVHEQYF.

This clone was seen more than once but under ten times. This chain connects TRBV20-1 to TRBJ2-1, with 7 positions matching TRBD2. CDR3 length: 11 amino acids. Looked up from germline, CDR1 is DFQATT and CDR2 is SNEGSKA (reference sequence). CDR3 in amino acids: CRRERYNEQFF. For the CDR3, the DNA is TGCAGGCGGGAGCGATACAATGAGCAGTTCTTC.

The V and J genes are TRBV18 and TRBJ2-5; TRBD2 is a possible D gene (6 bases). The DNA end lines up better with TRBJ2-7; the J call may be wrong. The CDR3 runs to 17 residues. Germline CDR1 is KGHSH and CDR2 is LQKENI. The CDR3 DNA reads as TGTGCCAGCTCACCACTTATCGAGCTAGCGAGGGGCGACGAGCAGTACTTC. Amino acid sequence: CASSPLIELARGDEQYF.

The chain combines TRBV7-2 with TRBJ2-3; D may be TRBD2 (5 bases). Germline V gene lookup returns CDR1 SGHTA and CDR2 FQGNSA. The CDR3 covers 16 residues. V dropped 4 bases and J dropped 6 bases, with 20 bases sitting between them. The CDR3 sequence is CASSSSGVASTDTQYF. CDR3 coding DNA: TGTGCCAGCAGCTCGTCCGGGGTGGCTTCCACTGATACGCAGTATTTT.

The CDR3 spells CASALEGDTGELFF. The CDR3 nucleotides read TGCGCCAGCGCTTTAGAAGGGGACACCGGGGAGCTGTTTTTT. V and J are TRBV5-1 and TRBJ2-2; tentative D call: TRBD1 (5 bases). Germline V gives CDR1 SGHRS, CDR2 YFSETQ. V lost 7 bases and J 3 bases, leaving 13 bases between the germline ends. The CDR3 sequence is 14 residues long.

The gene calls are TRBV18 and TRBJ2-2, with 8 bases identical to TRBD1. Germline assignment: CDR1 KGHSH and CDR2 LQKENI. With V trimmed by 2 bases and J by 7 bases, 9 bases remained unmatched. This CDR3 region has 16 residues. The CDR3 reads CASSPVWGQAGGELFF. CDR3 coding DNA: TGTGCCAGCTCACCAGTCTGGGGACAGGCCGGCGGGGAGCTGTTTTTT. Full variable domain (outside the CDR3, taken from reference TRBV18 and TRBJ2-2): NAGVMQNPRHLVRRRGQEARLRCSPMKGHSHVYWYRQLPEEGLKFMVYLQKENIIDESGMPKERFSAEFPKEGPSILRIQQVVRGDSAAYFCASSPVWGQAGGELFFGEGSRLTVL.